This TCR beta chain was retrieved from a study of memory CD4+ T cells and cytomegalovirus serostatus. Overall study results and limits: Of 150 to 200 reported CMV TCRbeta sequences, 55 to 80 were found in memory CD4+ repertoires.

Trimming at V came to 2 bases and at J to 8 bases, leaving 11 bases not matched to a gene. Germline V gives CDR1 LGHNA, CDR2 YNFKEQ. The CDR3 is 17 amino acids. The data were produced by immunoSEQ multiplex PCR, yet TCRdb's version contains in-frame clones alone and is incomplete. Seen here are roughly 42,000 clones, over 70% observed once, and the top ten hold less than 0.6%. The sort gate was single viable CD3+CD4+CD8-CD45RO+ cells for memory CD4+ T cells. After thawing, CD4+ T cells were positively selected. This clone was counted only a few times. What it binds is unknown. The sample consisted of memory CD4+ T cells from blood. V gene TRBV4-2 combines with J gene TRBJ2-2, with 10 positions matching TRBD1. The TCR comes from an adult in good health and CMV-seronegative. In DNA, the CDR3 is TGTGCCAGCAGCCAACCCTGGCGGACAGGGGGTACTGGGGAGCTGTTTTTT. As protein: CASSQPWRTGGTGELFF.